These 28 T cell receptor beta chains were sequenced from one sample in a study of blood T cell repertoires in COVID-19. Clones were read by immunoSEQ multiplex PCR, and TCRdb kept only the in-frame ones, dropping some. Seen here are roughly 240,000 clones, about four fifths observed once, and the top ten hold 4% to 5%. Sequencing was performed on peripheral blood. The receptor source for this set is a woman in her sixties or seventies with acute or convalescent COVID-19.

The chain couples TRBV4-2 to TRBJ2-3, with TRBD2 matching over 13 bases. The CDR3 contains 16 residues. Germline assignment: CDR1 LGHNA and CDR2 YNFKEQ. The ends lost 4 bases at V and 5 bases at J; junction bases unmatched: 6. This chain's CDR3 is CASSPKLAGGEDTQYF. The CDR3 DNA reads TGTGCCAGCAGCCCGAAACTAGCGGGGGGGGAAGATACGCAGTATTTT.

This chain uses TRBV4-3 with TRBJ1-1; D call uncertain. V was trimmed by 0 bases and J by 3 bases, leaving 8 bases between them. CDR1 LGHNA and CDR2 YSLEER come from the germline V gene. CDR3 length: 14 amino acids. The DNA of the CDR3 is TGCGCCAGCAGCCAAGAGGCCGTGTACACTGAAGCTTTCTTT. Its protein is CASSQEAVYTEAFF.

The V gene is TRBV10-2, the J gene TRBJ1-3; a weak D match, TRBD1 (6 bases). Per germline, CDR1 WSHSY and CDR2 SAAADI. Trimming took 3 bases from V and 0 from J, leaving 9 bases between them. The length of the CDR3 is 15 residues. This chain's CDR3 is CASSEGRGSGNTIYF. CDR3 DNA: TGCGCCAGCAGTGAAGGCAGGGGCTCTGGAAACACCATATATTTT.

The V and J genes are TRBV2 and TRBJ1-5; possible D gene TRBD1, 5 bases. Trimming stripped 4 bases from V and 7 bases from J, with 11 bases between. CDR1 is SNHLY, CDR2 FYNNEI, per germline. The CDR3 is 13 amino acids. The CDR3 spells CASSVGQGQPQHF. The CDR3 region has the DNA TGTGCCAGCAGTGTCGGGCAGGGCCAGCCCCAGCATTTT.

The chain links TRBV7-2 to TRBJ1-2; D perhaps matches TRBD1 (5 bases). V was pared by 5 bases and J by 1 base, with 11 bases between. Per the germline V gene, CDR1 is SGHTA and CDR2 is FQGNSA. The CDR3 is made up of 14 amino acids. This CDR3 is CASSALQGNYGYTF. The CDR3 DNA sequence: TGTGCCAGCAGCGCCCTCCAGGGTAACTATGGCTACACCTTC.

The J gene is TRBJ2-7, the V gene TRBV7-8; TRBD1 agrees at 7 bases. Germline assignment: CDR1 SGHVS and CDR2 FQNEAQ. This CDR3 has 17 residues. The V segment lost 3 bases and the J segment 3 bases; nucleotides outside the gene matches: 14. This CDR3 is CASSFFPFRDSYYEQYF. CDR3 coding DNA: TGTGCCAGCAGCTTTTTTCCATTCCGGGACAGTTACTACGAGCAGTACTTC.

In its sample, this clone was seen once. The chain couples TRBV11-1 to TRBJ2-1, with 8 nucleotides matching TRBD2. Germline trimming cut 3 bases from V and 4 bases from J; bases unmatched to any gene: 5. This CDR3 has 15 amino acids. CDR1 and CDR2 (germline): SGHAT, FQDESV (reference sequence). The CDR3 loop is CASSLSGGVYNEQFF. CDR3 bases: TGTGCCAGCAGCTTGTCGGGGGGGGTATACAATGAGCAGTTCTTC.

This sequence joins TRBV2 and TRBJ2-2, with TRBD1 as a possible D gene (5 bases). Germline-derived CDR1 and CDR2 are SNHLY and FYNNEI. This CDR3 comprises 16 residues. The germline V and J ends were trimmed by 4 bases and 6 bases, with 18 bases remaining between them. The CDR3 DNA follows: TGTGCCAGCAGTGGCCGTTTAGGTCAGGGTGCCGGGGAGCTGTTTTTT. Its translation: CASSGRLGQGAGELFF.

This chain joins TRBV6-5 and TRBJ1-4, with D possibly being TRBD1 (5 bases). CDR3 length: 15 residues. Germline lookup yields CDR1 MNHEY and CDR2 SVGAGI. Trimming removed 4 bases at V and 8 bases at J, with 17 bases between. For the CDR3, the DNA is TGTGCCAGCAGTTCTTCCGGGATCCGGGGGGAAAAACTGTTTTTT. As protein: CASSSSGIRGEKLFF.

This clone was picked up one time. At one of its ends the junction is not consistent with the germline gene, which may arise from a read error. V usage is TRBV6-4 and J usage is TRBJ2-1; 9 nucleotides align to TRBD2. Germline V gene data show CDR1 as MRHNA and CDR2 as SNTAGT. The CDR3 runs to 15 residues. The CDR3 DNA is TGTGCCAGCAGCGACTTAGCTAGCGGGGACAATGAGCAGTTCTTC. This codes for CASSDLASGDNEQFF.

V gene TRBV28 combines with J gene TRBJ1-5; tentative D call: TRBD1 (6 bases). The length of the CDR3 is 17 residues. The ends were cut back, 8 bases at V and 0 bases at J, with 20 bases in the middle. The V gene's germline CDR1 is MDHEN and CDR2 SYDVKM. CDR3 in amino acids: CASPPYGQSYSNQPQHF. The CDR3 DNA follows: TGTGCCAGCCCCCCCTATGGACAGTCTTATAGCAATCAGCCCCAGCATTTT. Using reference TRBV28 and TRBJ1-5 for the parts outside the CDR3, the full variable domain is DVKVTQSSRYLVKRTGEKVFLECVQDMDHENMFWYRQDPGLGLRLIYFSYDVKMKEKGDIPEGYSVSREKKERFSLILESASTNQTSMYLCASPPYGQSYSNQPQHFGDGTRLSIL.

The J gene is TRBJ1-2, the V gene TRBV29-1; D is unclear. The CDR3 sequence is 12 residues long. The germline V gene encodes CDR1 SQVTM and CDR2 ANQGSEA. The V end was cut by 6 bases, the J end by 3 bases, with 11 bases between. The CDR3 loop reads CSVQSGDYGYTF. Here the CDR3 DNA reads TGCAGCGTCCAATCGGGTGACTATGGCTACACCTTC.

The gene calls are TRBV11-2 and TRBJ2-5, with a tentative D call TRBD1 (6 bases). The length of the CDR3 is 16 residues. CDR1 is SGHAT and CDR2 is FQNNGV in the germline V gene. Deletions cut 1 base from V and 0 bases from J, with 12 bases between. CDR3: CASSLGTVIYQETQYF. The CDR3 nucleotides are TGTGCCAGCAGCTTAGGGACAGTGATTTACCAAGAGACCCAGTACTTC.

This chain uses TRBV5-1 with TRBJ2-7; TRBD1 matches 12 bases. Germline V gene lookup returns CDR1 SGHRS and CDR2 YFSETQ. V gave up 4 bases and J gave up 4 bases; unmatched junction bases: 6. The CDR3 loop spans 15 amino acids. CDR3 sequence: CASSTGDRGLYEQYF. The CDR3 DNA reads as TGCGCCAGCAGCACAGGGGACAGGGGGCTGTACGAGCAGTACTTC.

The genes are TRBV10-3 and TRBJ1-2, with TRBD1 identical over 9 bases. V lost 6 bases and J lost 3; bases outside the gene matches: 5. Germline CDR1 is ENHRY and CDR2 is SYGVKD. The CDR3 runs to 14 residues. CDR3 DNA sequence: TGTGCCATCAGAGGACAGGGGAACGACTATGGCTACACCTTC. Translating gives CAIRGQGNDYGYTF.

The chain employs TRBV5-1 and TRBJ2-4; 10 bases line up with TRBD1. Germline V gene sequence: CDR1 SGHRS, CDR2 YFSETQ. Trimming at V came to 4 bases and at J to 0 bases, leaving 10 bases not matched to a gene. The CDR3 is 18 residues long. The CDR3 spells CASSQTDRGPLAKNIQYF. The DNA of the CDR3 is TGCGCCAGCAGCCAAACCGACAGGGGGCCCCTAGCCAAAAACATTCAGTACTTC. Looking up the rest from reference TRBV5-1 and TRBJ2-4 gives the full variable domain: KAGVTQTPRYLIKTRGQQVTLSCSPISGHRSVSWYQQTPGQGLQFLFEYFSETQRNKGNFPGRFSGRQFSNSRSEMNVSTLELGDSALYLCASSQTDRGPLAKNIQYFGAGTRLSVL.

The rearrangement joins TRBV15 to TRBJ2-1, with 10 nucleotides matching TRBD1. Looked up from germline, CDR1 is LNHNV and CDR2 is YYDKDF (reference sequence). CDR3 size: 16 residues. The ends lost 2 bases at V and 7 bases at J; junction bases unmatched: 8. CDR3 sequence (DNA): TGTGCCACCAGCAGATCCTACGGACAGGGGGAAAATGAGCAGTTCTTC. Its protein is CATSRSYGQGENEQFF.

V gene TRBV4-2 combines with J gene TRBJ1-2, with 8 bases identical to TRBD1. CDR1 is LGHNA and CDR2 is YNFKEQ in the germline V gene. CDR3 length equals 14 residues. J lost 4 bases, V lost 8 bases, and 9 bases had no gene match. The CDR3 reads CASGSTGAFYGYTF. Written as DNA, the CDR3 is TGTGCCAGCGGATCGACAGGGGCCTTCTATGGCTACACCTTC.

The V call is TRBV29-1, the J call TRBJ1-1, with D possibly being TRBD1 (5 bases). Trimming took off 7 bases at V and 4 bases at J, with 10 bases between the two ends. Per germline, CDR1 SQVTM and CDR2 ANQGSEA. The CDR3 is 11 amino acids. CDR3 nucleotides: TGCAGCGGCAGGGAGGCCACTGAAGCTTTCTTT. This codes for CSGREATEAFF.

The genes are TRBV4-3 and TRBJ2-7, with D uncertain. Germline V lookup: CDR1 LGHNA, CDR2 YSLEER. This CDR3 has 15 residues. V lost 0 bases and J 0 bases, leaving 9 bases between the germline ends. The CDR3 protein is CASSQDATSSYEQYF. The CDR3 DNA reads TGCGCCAGCAGCCAAGATGCTACGAGCTCCTACGAGCAGTACTTC.

On this clone itself: This CDR3 is also generated by other DNA sequences in the sample. V gene TRBV13 combines with J gene TRBJ1-2; D gene unclear. Trimming cost V 5 bases and J 2 bases, with 9 bases left between them. The CDR3 totals 13 residues. Germline lookup yields CDR1 PRHDT and CDR2 FYEKMQ (reference sequence). The CDR3 bases are TGTGCCAGCAGCCGGACGGGAAACTATGGCTACACCTTC. Translating gives CASSRTGNYGYTF.

This clone has a handful of counts. The chain is built from TRBV19 and TRBJ1-6; D uncertain. Germline CDR1 reads LNHDA; CDR2 reads SQIVND (reference sequence). The V end lost 4 bases, the J end lost 9 bases, and 4 bases lay between the germline ends. CDR3 length: 11 amino acids. CDR3 bases: TGTGCCAGTAGTAGGGCTTCACCCCTCCACTTT. Amino acid sequence: CASSRASPLHF.

This chain links TRBV24-1 with TRBJ2-1, with D possibly being TRBD1 (5 bases). This CDR3 contains 13 residues. V was shortened by 6 bases and J by 3 bases, with 8 bases between the two germline ends. CDR1 is KGHDR and CDR2 is SFDVKD in the germline V gene. CDR3: CATSIDSYNEQFF. The CDR3 nucleotides are TGTGCCACCAGTATAGACAGCTACAATGAGCAGTTCTTC.

This clone was seen a few times. This sequence joins TRBV12-3 or TRBV12-4 and TRBJ2-1; D unclear. The V gene lost 2 bases and the J gene lost 10 bases, with 6 bases spanning the gap. This CDR3 is built from 11 residues. The CDR3 DNA follows: TGTGCCAGCAGTTTAAGAGAGGAGCAGTTCTTC. Its translation is CASSLREEQFF.

The chain employs TRBV5-1 and TRBJ1-6; D remains unclear. The germline gives CDR1 SGHRS, CDR2 YFSETQ. V dropped 2 bases and J dropped 10 bases, with 10 bases sitting between them. The length of the CDR3 is 13 residues. CDR3 sequence: CASSFELGSPLHF. The CDR3 DNA reads as TGCGCCAGCAGCTTCGAATTGGGCTCACCCCTCCACTTT.

The chain uses TRBV4-2 and TRBJ1-2; D may be TRBD1 (6 bases). The CDR3 length is 16 residues. CDR1 is LGHNA and CDR2 is YNFKEQ in the germline V gene. Trimming took off 0 bases at V and 4 bases at J, with 15 bases between the two ends. The CDR3 bases are TGTGCCAGCAGCCAAGATCCAGGGGCAAGCGGCTATGGCTACACCTTC. Translation: CASSQDPGASGYGYTF.

The J gene is TRBJ2-1, the V gene TRBV6-2 or TRBV6-3; maybe TRBD1 (6 bases). V was clipped by 6 bases and J by 0 bases, with 12 bases between them. The CDR3 loop spans 15 amino acids. CDR1 MNHEY and CDR2 SVGEGT come from the germline V gene. The CDR3 DNA sequence: TGTGCCAGCAGCATTGACAGGAGCTCCTACAATGAGCAGTTCTTC. It yields the protein CASSIDRSSYNEQFF.

This sequence joins TRBV27 and TRBJ2-1, with 7 bases fitting TRBD1. CDR1 and CDR2 from the germline V gene are MNHEY and SMNVEV (reference sequence). The CDR3 has 14 residues. Unmatched junction bases numbered 8, after V lost 2 bases and J lost 10 bases. Written as DNA, the CDR3 is TGTGCCAGCAGTTTACGGCTTCGGACAGGAGAGCAGTTCTTC. It encodes CASSLRLRTGEQFF.